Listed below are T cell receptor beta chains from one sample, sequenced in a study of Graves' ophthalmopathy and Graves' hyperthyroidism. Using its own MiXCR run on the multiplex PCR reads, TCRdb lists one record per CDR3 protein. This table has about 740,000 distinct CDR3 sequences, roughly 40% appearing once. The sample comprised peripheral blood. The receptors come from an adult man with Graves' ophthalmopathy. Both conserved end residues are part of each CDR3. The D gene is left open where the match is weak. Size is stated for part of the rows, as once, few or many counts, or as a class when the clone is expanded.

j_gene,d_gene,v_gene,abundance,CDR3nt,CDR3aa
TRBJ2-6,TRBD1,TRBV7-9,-,TGTGCCAGCAGCGGGGTTACAGGGGGTGAAGCTTTC,CASSGVTGGEAF
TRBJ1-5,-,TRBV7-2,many,TGTGCCAGCAGCTTAGCGGTGGGTCAGCCCCAGCATTTT,CASSLAVGQPQHF
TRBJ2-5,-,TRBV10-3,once,TGTGCCAGCGCCGTCCCGGGACTTCGTGAGACCCAGTACTTC,CASAVPGLRETQYF
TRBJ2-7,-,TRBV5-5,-,TGTGCCAGCATCCCGACAGTTCACTCCTACGAGCAGTACTTC,CASIPTVHSYEQYF
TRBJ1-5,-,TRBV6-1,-,TGTGCCAGCAGTGAAAGAGGGAATAGCAATCAGCCCCAGCATTTT,CASSERGNSNQPQHF
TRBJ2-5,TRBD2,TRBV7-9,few,TGTGCCAGCAGCTTAGGAGCGGGGGCCGAAGAGACCCAGTACTTC,CASSLGAGAEETQYF
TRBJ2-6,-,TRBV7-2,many,TGTGCCAGCAGTTGGGGACTCCCTGGGGCCAACGTCCTGACTTTC,CASSWGLPGANVLTF
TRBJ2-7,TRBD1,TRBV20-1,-,TGCAGTGCTAGAGAAGACAGGGCCCACGAGCAGTACTTC,CSAREDRAHEQYF
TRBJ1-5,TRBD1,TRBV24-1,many,TGTGCCACCAGCGGACCGGGACAGGGGCAGCCCCAGCATTTT,CATSGPGQGQPQHF
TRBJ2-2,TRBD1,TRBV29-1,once,TGCAGCGTTGTAGGAGGACAGGGACCCGGGGAGCTGTTTTTT,CSVVGGQGPGELFF
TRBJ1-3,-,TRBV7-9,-,TGTGCCAGCAGCTTAGGGGCGGAGACGAACACCATATATTTT,CASSLGAETNTIYF
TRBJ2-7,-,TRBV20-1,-,TGCAGTGCTAGGCAAAGGTCTCATCACGAGCAGTACTTC,CSARQRSHHEQYF
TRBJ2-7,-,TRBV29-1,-,TGCAGCGTTGAAGAACAGGCGGGCGAGCAGTACTTC,CSVEEQAGEQYF
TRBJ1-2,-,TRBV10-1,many,TGCGCCAGCAGTGATTGGGTCGGCTATGGCTACACCTTC,CASSDWVGYGYTF
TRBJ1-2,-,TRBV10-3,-,TGTGCCAGCAGCCCACCGGAAGGGACCGTGCACTATGGCTACACCTTC,CASSPPEGTVHYGYTF
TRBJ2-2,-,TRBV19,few,TGTGCCAGTAGTAGGGACGGATACACCGGGGAGCTGTTTTTT,CASSRDGYTGELFF
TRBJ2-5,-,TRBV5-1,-,TGCGCCAGCAGCCCCTCAGGGGGGCTGGGAGAGACCCAGTACTTC,CASSPSGGLGETQYF
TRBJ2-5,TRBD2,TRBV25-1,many,TGTGCCAGCACCCTTAGCGGGAGTAGGGAGACCCAGTACTTC,CASTLSGSRETQYF
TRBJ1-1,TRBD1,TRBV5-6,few,TGTGCCAGCACAAGTCCCGGGACAGGGGAAATTGAAGCTTTCTTT,CASTSPGTGEIEAFF
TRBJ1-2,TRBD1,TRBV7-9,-,TGTGCCAGCAGCCAACAGGGGGTTGGCTACACCTTC,CASSQQGVGYTF
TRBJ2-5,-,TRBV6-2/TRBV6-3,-,TGTGCCAGCAGTCCGCCATCGGTAACCCAGTACTTC,CASSPPSVTQYF
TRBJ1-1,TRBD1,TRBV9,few,TGTGCCAGCAGCGTAGCTCCCCGGCAGGGGGACACTGAAGCTTTCTTT,CASSVAPRQGDTEAFF
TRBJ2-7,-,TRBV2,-,TGTGCCAGCAGTGAACGAAGGGGGGGATTCGAGCAGTACTTC,CASSERRGGFEQYF
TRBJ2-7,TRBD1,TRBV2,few,TGTGCCAGCACCCGGACAGGGGGCGAATACGAGCAGTACTTC,CASTRTGGEYEQYF
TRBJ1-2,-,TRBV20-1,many,TGCAGTGCTTCCTATGGCTACACCTTC,CSASYGYTF
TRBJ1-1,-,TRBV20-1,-,TGCAGTGCTAGAGATCAGTTGCGGGGGGCTGGAGCTGAAGCTTTCTTT,CSARDQLRGAGAEAFF
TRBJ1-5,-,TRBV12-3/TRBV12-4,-,TGTGCCAGCAGCACCTTACAGGGCGGCGGCAATCAGCCCCAGCATTTT,CASSTLQGGGNQPQHF
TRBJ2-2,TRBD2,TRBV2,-,TGTGCCAGCAGCGGTCGGACTAGCGGGATCCGGGAGCTGTTTTTT,CASSGRTSGIRELFF
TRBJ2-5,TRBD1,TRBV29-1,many,TGCAGCGTTGTAAGGGCAGGGGGCTATGAGACCCAGTACTTC,CSVVRAGGYETQYF
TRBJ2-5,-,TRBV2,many,TGTGCCAGCAGCGGAATGTACCAAGAGACCCAGTACTTC,CASSGMYQETQYF
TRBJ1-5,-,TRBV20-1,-,TGCAGTGCTAGAAGGGGGGGCAGGGGCACTTATAATCAGCCCCAGCATTTT,CSARRGGRGTYNQPQHF
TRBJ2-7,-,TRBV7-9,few,TGTGCCAGCAGCTGGGGGCTGAACGTGCCCTCCTACGAGCAGTACTTC,CASSWGLNVPSYEQYF
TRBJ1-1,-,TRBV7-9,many,TGTGCCGGAGGAGCGGACGGCACTGAAGCTTTCTTT,CAGGADGTEAFF
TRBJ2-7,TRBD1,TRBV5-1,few,TGCGCCAGCAGCCGGGACAGGGAGCCGGGCGAGCAGTACTTC,CASSRDREPGEQYF
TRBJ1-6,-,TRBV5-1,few,TGCGCCAGCAGCCAAGGAGGCCTCGGGAATTCACCCCTCCACTTT,CASSQGGLGNSPLHF
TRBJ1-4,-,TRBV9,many,TGTGCCAGCAGCCCCGGAGGTGAAAAACTGTTTTTT,CASSPGGEKLFF
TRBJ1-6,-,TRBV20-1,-,TGCAGTGCTAGGGGGTCCGGACTGGGTACTTATTCACCCCTCCACTTT,CSARGSGLGTYSPLHF
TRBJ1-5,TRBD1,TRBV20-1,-,TGCAGTGCTAGAAGACAGGGGGCGGGTCAGCCCCAGCATTTT,CSARRQGAGQPQHF
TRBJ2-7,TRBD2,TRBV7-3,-,TGTGCCAGCAGCTTGAGCGGGGCCACCTCCTACGAGCAGTACTTC,CASSLSGATSYEQYF
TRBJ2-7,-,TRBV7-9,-,TGTGCCAGCAGCCAAGACGGGACGTCCGCCTACGAGCAGTACTTC,CASSQDGTSAYEQYF
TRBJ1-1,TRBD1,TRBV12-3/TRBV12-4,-,TGTGCCAGCAGTTTATGGGGACAGGGGGCGAAGAACACTGAAGCTTTCTTT,CASSLWGQGAKNTEAFF
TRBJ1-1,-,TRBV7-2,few,TGTGCCAGCAGCCGACAGCTCCGTACTGAAGCTTTCTTT,CASSRQLRTEAFF
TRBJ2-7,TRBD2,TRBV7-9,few,TGTGCCAGCAGCTTAATCCGGGAGGAATCCTACGAGCAGTACTTC,CASSLIREESYEQYF
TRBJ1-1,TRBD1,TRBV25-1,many,TGTGCCAGCAGTGACTCAGGGGGACGGCCCGCTGAAGCTTTCTTT,CASSDSGGRPAEAFF
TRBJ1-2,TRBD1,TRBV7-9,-,TGTGCCAGCAGCTTTCGTACCGGGACAGCAGACTATGGCTACACCTTC,CASSFRTGTADYGYTF
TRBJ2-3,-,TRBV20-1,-,TGCAGTGCTAGTCAACGCGGGGAAGATACGCAGTATTTT,CSASQRGEDTQYF